A selection of T cell receptor beta chains follows, all from one sample in a study of T cell responses to AZD1222 COVID-19 vaccine. The repertoire was sequenced with immunoSEQ multiplex PCR; TCRdb's copy has only in-frame clones and lacks some. The repertoire holds 150,000 to 200,000 clones, with 93% as singletons. The sample in question was peripheral blood, obtained on day 0 of AZD1222 vaccination. Source of these receptors: an adult in good health. Both conserved end residues are part of each CDR3. The D gene is left open where the match is weak. Size is stated for part of the rows, as once, few or many counts, or as a class when the clone is expanded.

TGCACCGTGGACAGGGCTAATGAGCAGTTCTTC	CTVDRANEQFF	TRBJ2-1	.	TRBV29-1	TRBD1
TGCAGTGCTATTGACACCGGATATGGCTACACCTTC	CSAIDTGYGYTF	TRBJ1-2	.	TRBV20-1	.
TGTGCCAGCAGCTTAGGGTCCGCAGGGGGCACTGAAGCTTTCTTT	CASSLGSAGGTEAFF	TRBJ1-1	once	TRBV7-9	TRBD1
TGTGCCAGCAGCTTAGAGGATTGGGGGGCCTGGCGTGAAGGCGAGCAGTACTTC	CASSLEDWGAWREGEQYF	TRBJ2-7	.	TRBV11-3	.
TGCGCCAGCAGCTTGATCCCAACTAATGAAAAACTGTTTTTT	CASSLIPTNEKLFF	TRBJ1-4	.	TRBV5-1	.
TGTGCCAGCAGTTACAGGATCGGGGGCTACGAGCAGTACTTC	CASSYRIGGYEQYF	TRBJ2-7	.	TRBV6-5	.
TGTGCCAGCAGCCAGAGGGCAGGGGCCTACGAGCAGTACTTC	CASSQRAGAYEQYF	TRBJ2-7	once	TRBV27	.
TGTGCCAGCTCAAGTGCGGGGGGCGTCTACAATGAGCAGTTCTTC	CASSSAGGVYNEQFF	TRBJ2-1	.	TRBV18	TRBD2
TGTGCCAGCAGCTTAACCGGGACGGACTACACCTTC	CASSLTGTDYTF	TRBJ1-2	few	TRBV5-4	.
TGTGCCAGCAGTTTATGGGGGGCGGACAGATTATACAATGAGCAGTTCTTC	CASSLWGADRLYNEQFF	TRBJ2-1	.	TRBV27	.
TGTGCCAGCAGTTACTCAGGGGGCGGATATACGCAGTATTTT	CASSYSGGGYTQYF	TRBJ2-3	.	TRBV6-5	TRBD1
TGCGCCAGCAGCTCCTCAGGGATTGAGCAGTTCTTC	CASSSSGIEQFF	TRBJ2-1	.	TRBV5-1	.
TGTGCCAGCCGGACCGGGACTAGCGGGGGTGCATACAATGAGCAGTTCTTC	CASRTGTSGGAYNEQFF	TRBJ2-1	.	TRBV18	TRBD2
TGCAGCGTTGGAAAGGCAAGAAAAGAGACCCAGTACTTC	CSVGKARKETQYF	TRBJ2-5	.	TRBV29-1	.
TGCGCCAGCAGCCCCGGGACAGGGTCCTACAATGAGCAGTTCTTC	CASSPGTGSYNEQFF	TRBJ2-1	.	TRBV5-1	TRBD1
TGTGCCAGCAGCAAAGGTATGGGGCTCTACGAGCAGTACTTC	CASSKGMGLYEQYF	TRBJ2-7	.	TRBV11-2	.
TGTGCCAGCAGCCCACACATATTGAACACTGAAGCTTTCTTT	CASSPHILNTEAFF	TRBJ1-1	.	TRBV9	.
TGCGCCAGCAGAAGCCGGGACACCTCCTCCTACGAGCAGTACTTC	CASRSRDTSSYEQYF	TRBJ2-7	.	TRBV10-2	.
TGTGCCAGCAGCTTGTACGGGACAGGGGTGAAAACTGAAGCTTTCTTT	CASSLYGTGVKTEAFF	TRBJ1-1	.	TRBV7-3	TRBD1
TGTGCCAGCAGCCACAAAATACCACAGCCTGATCGAGCCACTGAAGCTTTCTTT	CASSHKIPQPDRATEAFF	TRBJ1-1	once	TRBV3-1/TRBV3-2	.
TGTGCCAGCAGTGACCCGGCAAGGGACAGGGGCAATCAGCCCCAGCATTTT	CASSDPARDRGNQPQHF	TRBJ1-5	.	TRBV6-1	TRBD1
TGTGCCAGCAGCCGAACCTCGGGGACCAGTGGCTACACCTTC	CASSRTSGTSGYTF	TRBJ1-2	.	TRBV25-1	.
TGTGCCAGCAGTCTTGATCCTAACTATGGCTACACCTTC	CASSLDPNYGYTF	TRBJ1-2	few	TRBV6-6	.
TGTGCCTGGAGTTTATCCAGCAATCAGCCCCAGCATTTT	CAWSLSSNQPQHF	TRBJ1-5	.	TRBV30	.
TGTGCCAGCAGCGTAGGAGACAGCTATGGCTACACCTTC	CASSVGDSYGYTF	TRBJ1-2	.	TRBV9	.
TGTGCCAGCAGCTTGGCCGCCAGGAGGGACGAGCAGTACTTC	CASSLAARRDEQYF	TRBJ2-7	.	TRBV5-4	.
TGTGCCAGCAGCTACCACTCCTACGAGCAGTACTTC	CASSYHSYEQYF	TRBJ2-7	.	TRBV12-3/TRBV12-4	.
TGTGCCAGCAGTGGTAGGCCAGGGGGCCTCCACGACATAGCAAATGAGCAGTTCTTC	CASSGRPGGLHDIANEQFF	TRBJ2-1	.	TRBV2	TRBD1
TGTGCCTGGAGTTCCCGACACCAGACAGAGAGCTCCTACGAGCAGTACTTC	CAWSSRHQTESSYEQYF	TRBJ2-7	.	TRBV30	.